This TCR beta chain was found in a study of immune evolution from preneoplasia to lung adenocarcinoma. Findings of the study overall: Clonality was highest in normal lung, lower in later-stage lesions apparently. From normal lung to invasive adenocarcinoma, top clone frequencies appeared to decrease.

About this clone: As yet, its antigen is unknown.

Looked up from germline, CDR1 is LNHDA and CDR2 is SQIVND (reference sequence). The CDR3 totals 15 residues. Trimming removed 1 base from V and 8 bases from J; junction bases left unmatched: 8. The data were produced by immunoSEQ multiplex PCR, yet TCRdb's version contains in-frame clones alone and is incomplete. This table has approximately 2,500 clones, roughly 40% appearing once. Between about 2014 and 2018, patients underwent resection in Japan or China. Each case's diagnosis was confirmed by two pathologists on H&E. The origin of this receptor is a person aged 60-79 years with lung adenocarcinoma. V gene TRBV19 combines with J gene TRBJ1-2; TRBD1 matches at 9 bases. The specimen sequenced was FFPE adjacent normal lung tissue. In DNA form, the CDR3 reads TGTGCCAGTAGTATAGTTTGGGACAGGGCGATCGGCTACACCTTC. It specifies CASSIVWDRAIGYTF. The whole variable domain, remainder taken from reference TRBV19 and TRBJ1-2, is DGGITQSPKYLFRKEGQNVTLSCEQNLNHDAMYWYRQDPGQGLRLIYYSQIVNDFQKGDIAEGYSVSREKKESFPLTVTSAQKNPTAFYLCASSIVWDRAIGYTFGSGTRLTVV.